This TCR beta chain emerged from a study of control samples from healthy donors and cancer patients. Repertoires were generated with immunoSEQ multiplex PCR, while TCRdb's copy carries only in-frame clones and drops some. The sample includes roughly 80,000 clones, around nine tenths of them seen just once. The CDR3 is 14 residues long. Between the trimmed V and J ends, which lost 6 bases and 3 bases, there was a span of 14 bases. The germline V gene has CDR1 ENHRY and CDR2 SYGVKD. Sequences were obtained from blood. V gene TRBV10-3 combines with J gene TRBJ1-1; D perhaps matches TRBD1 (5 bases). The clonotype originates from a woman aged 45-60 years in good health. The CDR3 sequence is CAISLDSKDTEAFF. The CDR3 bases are TGTGCCATCAGCTTAGACAGTAAGGACACTGAAGCTTTCTTT.